A selection of T cell receptor beta chains follows, all from one sample in a study of T cell clones after liver transplantation. Assay: immunoSEQ multiplex PCR; the TCRdb copy retains only in-frame clones and omits some. The data contain tens of thousands of clones, approximately 87% of them singletons. The sequencing here drew on CD4+ T cells from blood, taken at the 22-month timepoint. All receptors derive from a human patient who received a liver transplant. A share of the T cells may be of graft donor origin. Each CDR3 is given with its conserved first and last residue. A D gene is named only where the DNA matches it firmly. Where a row states a size, it is once, few, many or the class of an expanded clone; other rows omit it.

j_call: TRBJ2-6
d_call: -
v_call: TRBV5-1
clone_size: -
cdr3_length: 19
cdr3_nt: TGCGCCAGCAGCCCCACCGCGGCTGCAGGGATTTTAGGGGCCAACGTCCTGACTTTC
cdr3_aa: CASSPTAAAGILGANVLTF

j_call: TRBJ2-3
d_call: -
v_call: TRBV6-1
clone_size: -
cdr3_length: 15
cdr3_nt: TGTGCCAGCAGCACGACTCCTGGACACACAGATACGCAGTATTTT
cdr3_aa: CASSTTPGHTDTQYF

j_call: TRBJ2-5
d_call: -
v_call: TRBV6-5
clone_size: -
cdr3_length: 13
cdr3_nt: TGTGCCAGCAGCCGGACAGTGAAAGAGACCCAGTACTTC
cdr3_aa: CASSRTVKETQYF

j_call: TRBJ1-1
d_call: -
v_call: TRBV7-3
clone_size: -
cdr3_length: 13
cdr3_nt: TGTGCCAGCAGCGCCGGACAGTGGACTGAAGCTTTCTTT
cdr3_aa: CASSAGQWTEAFF

j_call: TRBJ1-1
d_call: -
v_call: TRBV6-5
clone_size: -
cdr3_length: 15
cdr3_nt: TGTGCCAGCACCCGGGGCAGCCGGGGGAGCACTGAAGCTTTCTTT
cdr3_aa: CASTRGSRGSTEAFF

j_call: TRBJ1-1
d_call: -
v_call: TRBV9
clone_size: -
cdr3_length: 11
cdr3_nt: TGTGCCAGCGGGGTGAACACTGAAGCTTTCTTT
cdr3_aa: CASGVNTEAFF

j_call: TRBJ2-7
d_call: -
v_call: TRBV5-1
clone_size: -
cdr3_length: 14
cdr3_nt: TGCGCCAGCAGCTTGGAGACTAGCTCCTACGAGCAGTACTTC
cdr3_aa: CASSLETSSYEQYF

j_call: TRBJ2-3
d_call: -
v_call: TRBV9
clone_size: few
cdr3_length: 15
cdr3_nt: TGTGCCAGCAGCGCCGGGTTGCCCCCCCGAGGCACGCAGTATTTT
cdr3_aa: CASSAGLPPRGTQYF

j_call: TRBJ2-2
d_call: -
v_call: TRBV5-6
clone_size: -
cdr3_length: 18
cdr3_nt: TGTGCCAGCAGGCAAAGGCTAACTCCTACCTTAAGAACCGGGGAGCTGTTTTTT
cdr3_aa: CASRQRLTPTLRTGELFF

j_call: TRBJ2-1
d_call: -
v_call: TRBV18
clone_size: -
cdr3_length: 12
cdr3_nt: TGTGCCAGCTCACCCAGGAACAATGAGCAGTTCTTC
cdr3_aa: CASSPRNNEQFF

j_call: TRBJ1-2
d_call: -
v_call: TRBV5-1
clone_size: -
cdr3_length: 13
cdr3_nt: TGCGCCAGCAGACTGGACCGGAACTATGGCTACACCTTC
cdr3_aa: CASRLDRNYGYTF

j_call: TRBJ2-3
d_call: -
v_call: TRBV5-1
clone_size: -
cdr3_length: 13
cdr3_nt: TGCGCCAGCACCTACAGGGACACAGATACGCAGTATTTT
cdr3_aa: CASTYRDTDTQYF

j_call: TRBJ2-2
d_call: TRBD1
v_call: TRBV11-2
clone_size: -
cdr3_length: 15
cdr3_nt: TGTGCCAGCGATTGGACAGGGTTAGGTACCGGGGAGCTGTTTTTT
cdr3_aa: CASDWTGLGTGELFF

j_call: TRBJ2-3
d_call: -
v_call: TRBV11-3
clone_size: -
cdr3_length: 14
cdr3_nt: TGTGCCAGCAGCCCTGCAGCTAGCACAGATACGCAGTATTTT
cdr3_aa: CASSPAASTDTQYF

j_call: TRBJ1-1
d_call: -
v_call: TRBV19
clone_size: -
cdr3_length: 13
cdr3_nt: TGTGCCAGTAGTCTAACCGGGGACACTGAAGCTTTCTTT
cdr3_aa: CASSLTGDTEAFF

j_call: TRBJ2-5
d_call: TRBD2
v_call: TRBV2
clone_size: once
cdr3_length: 14
cdr3_nt: TGTGCCACCCGAAAAGGACTAGCGGGCGAGACCCAGTACTTC
cdr3_aa: CATRKGLAGETQYF

j_call: TRBJ2-3
d_call: -
v_call: TRBV5-1
clone_size: -
cdr3_length: 14
cdr3_nt: TGCGCCAGCAGCTTTGAGGGCTGGGGCGATACGCAGTATTTT
cdr3_aa: CASSFEGWGDTQYF

j_call: TRBJ2-7
d_call: -
v_call: TRBV29-1
clone_size: -
cdr3_length: 12
cdr3_nt: TGCAGCGTCCCCGGACAGAAATACGAGCAGTACTTC
cdr3_aa: CSVPGQKYEQYF

j_call: TRBJ1-2
d_call: -
v_call: TRBV5-4
clone_size: -
cdr3_length: 16
cdr3_nt: TGTGCCAGCAGCTTGGGCGGAGGCAGTGGGTTCTATGGCTACACCTTC
cdr3_aa: CASSLGGGSGFYGYTF

j_call: TRBJ2-7
d_call: TRBD2
v_call: TRBV30
clone_size: -
cdr3_length: 14
cdr3_nt: TGTGCCTGGAGTAAAGGACTAGCGGGAGACGAGCAGTACTTC
cdr3_aa: CAWSKGLAGDEQYF

j_call: TRBJ1-5
d_call: -
v_call: TRBV4-1
clone_size: -
cdr3_length: 15
cdr3_nt: TGCGCCAGCAGCCAAGATTCGCTAAATCTTCAGCCCCAGCATTTT
cdr3_aa: CASSQDSLNLQPQHF

j_call: TRBJ1-5
d_call: -
v_call: TRBV7-9
clone_size: few
cdr3_length: 18
cdr3_nt: TGTGCCAGCAGCTTAGCGAATTCAGGGTTTGGAGGCAATCAGCCCCAGCATTTT
cdr3_aa: CASSLANSGFGGNQPQHF